The entry below describes one T cell receptor beta chain. These data belong to a study of blood T cell repertoires in COVID-19. Trimming removed 3 bases at V and 0 bases at J, with 11 bases between. The CDR3 covers 15 residues. The germline V gene has CDR1 KGHSH and CDR2 LQKENI. The repertoire was sequenced with immunoSEQ multiplex PCR; TCRdb's copy has only in-frame clones and lacks some. The sample includes 200,000 to 250,000 clones, around 90% of them seen just once. The receptor comes from a young man who had recovered from COVID-19. The sequenced material came from PBMCs or T cells enriched from blood (not recorded which). The chain joins TRBV18 to TRBJ1-2; unclear D gene. The DNA for the CDR3 is TGTGCCAGCTCACCCGAACACGCCCCTAACTATGGCTACACCTTC. Its protein is CASSPEHAPNYGYTF. The full variable domain, rest sourced from reference TRBV18 and TRBJ1-2, is NAGVMQNPRHLVRRRGQEARLRCSPMKGHSHVYWYRQLPEEGLKFMVYLQKENIIDESGMPKERFSAEFPKEGPSILRIQQVVRGDSAAYFCASSPEHAPNYGYTFGSGTRLTVV.